The 14 T cell receptor beta chains presented below share a single source sample, sequenced in a study of response to subunit inactivated influenza vaccine. Using its own MiXCR run on the RT-PCR reads, TCRdb lists one record per CDR3 protein. The data hold hundreds of thousands of distinct CDR3 sequences, with around 8% observed a single time. This specimen was PBMCs from blood, taken around 25 months after vaccination. The receptors were sampled from a man aged 45 to 75 who received an inactivated influenza vaccine.

The rearrangement links TRBV12-3 or TRBV12-4 to TRBJ1-5; 9 positions agree with TRBD1. Losses at the gene ends were 4 bases for V and 0 bases for J; bases not matched to a gene: 7. The CDR3 loop spans 17 amino acids. CDR3 sequence (DNA): TGTGCCAGCAGTTCCCCGGGACAGGGCTATAGCAATCAGCCCCAGCATTTT. This codes for CASSSPGQGYSNQPQHF.

This clonotype was counted at least ten times. The chain combines TRBV9 with TRBJ2-3; 10 bases are shared with TRBD1. CDR1 and CDR2 from the germline V gene are SGDLS and YYNGEE. This CDR3 has 15 residues. Trimming took 0 bases from V and 8 from J; bases not matched to a gene: 6. This CDR3 reads CASSVGGTGVGTQYF. In DNA, the CDR3 is TGTGCCAGCAGCGTAGGCGGGACAGGGGTCGGTACGCAGTATTTT. Looking up the rest from reference TRBV9 and TRBJ2-3 gives the full variable domain: DSGVTQTPKHLITATGQRVTLRCSPRSGDLSVYWYQQSLDQGLQFLIQYYNGEERAKGNILERFSAQQFPDLHSELNLSSLELGDSALYFCASSVGGTGVGTQYFGPGTRLTVL.

The sample holds a few counts of this clonotype. This chain joins TRBV7-2 and TRBJ2-4; the match to TRBD2 covers 12 bases. Trimming at V came to 4 bases and at J to 0 bases, leaving 4 bases not matched to a gene. The germline V gene has CDR1 SGHTA and CDR2 FQGNSA. The CDR3 length is 17 residues. CDR3 bases: TGTGCCAGCAGCTCTCTAGCGGGGGGGCTAGCCAAAAACATTCAGTACTTC. Its translation: CASSSLAGGLAKNIQYF.

This clonotype occurred a few times. The gene calls are TRBV7-6 and TRBJ2-2; D unresolved. This CDR3 spans 14 amino acids. Germline-derived CDR1 and CDR2 are SGHVS and FNYEAQ. Trimming took 1 base from V and 1 from J, leaving 4 bases between them. In DNA, the CDR3 is TGTGCCAGCAGCTTAGTTGAGAACACCGGGGAGCTGTTTTTT. Protein product: CASSLVENTGELFF.

This clonotype occurred many times. The V gene is TRBV3-1, the J gene TRBJ2-2; TRBD2 matches at 11 bases. There are 13 residues in the CDR3. Germline CDR1 is LGHDT and CDR2 is YNNKEL (reference sequence). The V gene end was trimmed by 4 bases and the J gene end by 10 bases; junction bases not matched to a gene: 2. This chain's CDR3 is CASSLGLAEELFF. DNA of the CDR3: TGTGCCAGCAGCCTGGGACTAGCGGAGGAGCTGTTTTTT.

This clonotype showed up many times. The rearrangement links TRBV5-1 to TRBJ2-1; 12 bases agree with TRBD2. This CDR3 contains 17 residues. V was clipped by 1 base and J by 3 bases; unmatched bases: 5. Germline V lookup: CDR1 SGHRS, CDR2 YFSETQ. The CDR3 region has the DNA TGCGCCAGCAGCTTGTCTAGCGGGAGGGAGATCTACAATGAGCAGTTCTTC. Its translation is CASSLSSGREIYNEQFF.

This chain connects TRBV7-2 to TRBJ2-3; D remains unclear. The germline gives CDR1 SGHTA, CDR2 FQGNSA. The V end lost 5 bases, the J end lost 0 bases, and 15 bases lay between the germline ends. The CDR3 length is 16 residues. The DNA of the CDR3 is TGTGCCAGCAGCCAAACCTCGATCCGTAGCACAGATACGCAGTATTTT. The encoded protein is CASSQTSIRSTDTQYF.

The rearrangement links TRBV9 to TRBJ2-5, with D tentatively TRBD1 (6 bases). The CDR3 totals 13 residues. V gave up 1 base and J gave up 5 bases, with 9 bases separating them. From germline, CDR1 is SGDLS and CDR2 YYNGEE. For the CDR3, the DNA is TGTGCCAGCAGCGTAACAGGGTTGGAGACCCAGTACTTC. As protein: CASSVTGLETQYF.

CDR3 amino acids: CASSAGTSGGNEQFF. CDR3 bases: TGTGCCAGCAGTGCCGGGACTAGCGGGGGCAATGAGCAGTTCTTC. V gene TRBV2 combines with J gene TRBJ2-1; 14 bases are shared with TRBD2. The germline V gene encodes CDR1 SNHLY and CDR2 FYNNEI. The CDR3 sequence is 15 residues long. V shed 4 bases and J 6 bases; nucleotides not matched to a gene: 2.

This clonotype was counted many times. At one boundary the junction diverges from the germline segment, which might be a read error. The V and J genes are TRBV20-1 and TRBJ1-1; TRBD1 agrees at 8 bases. The CDR3 runs to 14 residues. CDR1 and CDR2 (germline): DFQATT, SNEGSKA (reference sequence). CDR3 in DNA: TGCAGTGCTGGAGACAGGGGCGGTACCACTGAAGCTTTCTTT. Encoded protein: CSAGDRGGTTEAFF.

This clonotype occurred many times. The rearrangement joins TRBV29-1 to TRBJ2-1, with TRBD2 matching over 13 bases. V shed 6 bases and J 7 bases; nucleotides not matched to a gene: 6. The germline V gene has CDR1 SQVTM and CDR2 ANQGSEA. This CDR3 region has 14 residues. In DNA form, the CDR3 reads TGCAGCGTCTTCCGGACTAGCGGGAGTAATGAGCAGTTCTTC. Its protein is CSVFRTSGSNEQFF.

This clonotype was recorded many times. This CDR3 is CASSLGTGVTGELFF. DNA for the CDR3: TGTGCCAGCAGTCTTGGGACAGGCGTGACCGGGGAGCTGTTTTTT. The V gene is TRBV28, the J gene TRBJ2-2; TRBD1 matches at 8 bases. V lost 5 bases and J lost 5; bases outside the gene matches: 7. The CDR3 loop spans 15 amino acids. The germline CDR1 and CDR2 sequences are MDHEN and SYDVKM. Full variable domain (rest looked up from reference TRBV28 and TRBJ2-2): DVKVTQSSRYLVKRTGEKVFLECVQDMDHENMFWYRQDPGLGLRLIYFSYDVKMKEKGDIPEGYSVSREKKERFSLILESASTNQTSMYLCASSLGTGVTGELFFGEGSRLTVL.

The chain combines TRBV27 with TRBJ2-2, with D perhaps matching TRBD1 (6 bases). The CDR3 covers 16 residues. V shed 6 bases and J shed 2 bases, with 16 bases lying between them. CDR1 and CDR2 (germline): MNHEY, SMNVEV (reference sequence). The CDR3 region is CASRAGQRLNTGELFF. CDR3 DNA: TGTGCCAGCAGGGCTGGACAGCGATTAAACACCGGGGAGCTGTTTTTT.

This clonotype was picked up many times. The V call is TRBV30, the J call TRBJ1-5, with D tentatively TRBD1 (6 bases). Trimming removed 5 bases at V and 4 bases at J, with 18 bases between. This CDR3 contains 15 residues. CDR1 GTSNPN and CDR2 SVGIG come from the germline V gene (reference sequence). CDR3 nucleotide sequence: TGTGCCTGGGGTCGGAAGTACAGGGAGAATCAGCCCCAGCATTTT. Amino acid sequence: CAWGRKYRENQPQHF.